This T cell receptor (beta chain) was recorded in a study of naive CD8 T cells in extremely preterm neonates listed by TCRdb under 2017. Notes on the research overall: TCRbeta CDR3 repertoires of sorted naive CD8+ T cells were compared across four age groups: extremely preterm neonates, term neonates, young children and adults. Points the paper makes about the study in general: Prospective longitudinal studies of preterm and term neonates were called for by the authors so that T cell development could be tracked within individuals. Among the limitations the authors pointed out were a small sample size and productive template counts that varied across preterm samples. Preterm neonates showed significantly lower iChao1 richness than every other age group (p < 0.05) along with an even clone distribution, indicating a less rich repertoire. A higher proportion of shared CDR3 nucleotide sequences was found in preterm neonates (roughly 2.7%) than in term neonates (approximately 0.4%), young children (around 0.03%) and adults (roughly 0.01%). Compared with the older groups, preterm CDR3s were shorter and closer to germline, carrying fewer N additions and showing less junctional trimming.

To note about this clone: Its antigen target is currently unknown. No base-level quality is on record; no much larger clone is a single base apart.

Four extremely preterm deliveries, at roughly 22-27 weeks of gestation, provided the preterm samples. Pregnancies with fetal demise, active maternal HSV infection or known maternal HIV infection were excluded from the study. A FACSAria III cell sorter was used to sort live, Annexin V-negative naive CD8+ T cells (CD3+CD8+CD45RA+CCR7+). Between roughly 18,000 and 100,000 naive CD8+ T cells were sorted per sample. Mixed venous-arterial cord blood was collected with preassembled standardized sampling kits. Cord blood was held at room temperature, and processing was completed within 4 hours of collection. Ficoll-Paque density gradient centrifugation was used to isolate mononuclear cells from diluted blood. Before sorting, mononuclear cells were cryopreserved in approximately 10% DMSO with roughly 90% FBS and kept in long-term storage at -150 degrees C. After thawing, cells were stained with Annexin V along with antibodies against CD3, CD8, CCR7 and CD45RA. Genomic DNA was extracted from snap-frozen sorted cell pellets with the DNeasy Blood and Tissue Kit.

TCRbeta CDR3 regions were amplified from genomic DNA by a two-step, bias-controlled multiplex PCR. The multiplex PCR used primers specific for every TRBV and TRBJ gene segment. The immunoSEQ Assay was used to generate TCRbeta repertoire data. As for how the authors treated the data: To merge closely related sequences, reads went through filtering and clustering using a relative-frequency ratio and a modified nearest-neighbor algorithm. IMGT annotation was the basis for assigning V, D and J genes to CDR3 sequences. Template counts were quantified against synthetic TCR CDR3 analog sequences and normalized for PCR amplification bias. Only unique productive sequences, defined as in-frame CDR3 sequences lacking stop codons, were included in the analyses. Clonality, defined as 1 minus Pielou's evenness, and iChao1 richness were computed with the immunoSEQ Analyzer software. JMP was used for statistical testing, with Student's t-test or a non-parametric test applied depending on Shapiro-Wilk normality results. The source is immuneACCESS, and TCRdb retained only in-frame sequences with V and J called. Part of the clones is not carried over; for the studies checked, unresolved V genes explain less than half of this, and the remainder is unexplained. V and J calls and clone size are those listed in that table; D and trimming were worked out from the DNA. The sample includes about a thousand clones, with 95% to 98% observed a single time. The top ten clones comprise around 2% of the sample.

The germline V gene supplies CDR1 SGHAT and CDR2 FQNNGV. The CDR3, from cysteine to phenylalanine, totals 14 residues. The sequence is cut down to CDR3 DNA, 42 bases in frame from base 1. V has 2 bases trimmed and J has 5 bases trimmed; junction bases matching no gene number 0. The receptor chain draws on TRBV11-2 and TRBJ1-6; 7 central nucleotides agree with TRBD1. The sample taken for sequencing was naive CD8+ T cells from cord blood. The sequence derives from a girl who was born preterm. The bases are TGTGCCAGCAGCTTAACAGGGGATAATTCACCCCTCCACTTT. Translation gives CASSLTGDNSPLHF.